This entry features one T cell receptor beta chain sequence. The sample originates from a study of blood T cell repertoires in COVID-19. Germline V lookup: CDR1 SGHVS, CDR2 FQNEAQ. Trimming removed 7 bases from V and 6 bases from J, with 19 bases in between. The CDR3 spans 14 residues. Generated by immunoSEQ multiplex PCR, the TCRdb table keeps only in-frame clones and is missing some. The sample has about 150,000 clones; 75% to 90% are singletons. This clonotype was sampled from a man aged 45-60 years with active COVID-19. Sequencing was carried out using peripheral blood. The V gene is TRBV7-8, the J gene TRBJ2-7; D is possibly TRBD1 or TRBD2 (6 bases each). The CDR3 DNA sequence: TGTGCCAGCAACCGGGGGCTACAGGTTAGCGAGCAGTACTTC. Translation: CASNRGLQVSEQYF. The entire variable domain, with the rest obtained from reference TRBV7-8 and TRBJ2-7, is as follows: GAGVSQSPRYKVAKRGQDVALRCDPISGHVSLFWYQQALGQGPEFLTYFQNEAQLDKSGLPSDRFFAERPEGSVSTLKIQRTQQEDSAVYLCASNRGLQVSEQYFGPGTRLTVT.